The 28 T cell receptor beta chains below were found in one sample sequenced in a study of blood T cell repertoires in COVID-19. Repertoires were generated with immunoSEQ multiplex PCR, while TCRdb's copy carries only in-frame clones and drops some. The table records tens of thousands of clones, more than 80% of them present only once. The sequencing sample was made of peripheral blood. These receptors all come from a human donor with active COVID-19. The donor label of this sample is uncertain.

The chain combines TRBV4-3 with TRBJ2-5; possible D gene TRBD2, 7 bases. In germline, CDR1 is LGHNA, CDR2 YSLEER. The V gene lost 0 bases and the J gene lost 3 bases, with 23 bases spanning the gap. CDR3 length: 19 residues. The CDR3 sequence is CASSQDPGGRAGAEETQYF. In nucleotides, the CDR3 is TGCGCCAGCAGCCAAGACCCGGGGGGAAGGGCGGGGGCAGAAGAGACCCAGTACTTC.

The V and J genes are TRBV5-6 and TRBJ2-5; D is undetermined. This CDR3 contains 12 residues. Trimming took off 4 bases at V and 2 bases at J, with 6 bases between the two ends. The germline CDR1 and CDR2 sequences are SGHDT and YYEEEE. In DNA, the CDR3 is TGTGCCAGCAGCGGTAGTCAAGAGACCCAGTACTTC. Encoded protein: CASSGSQETQYF.

This chain links TRBV7-2 with TRBJ2-3; tentative D call: TRBD1 (6 bases). Trimming cost V 6 bases and J 0 bases, with 13 bases left between them. This CDR3 comprises 15 residues. Looked up from germline, CDR1 is SGHTA and CDR2 is FQGNSA. The CDR3 DNA reads as TGTGCCAGCAGGCAACAGGGAAAAAGCACAGATACGCAGTATTTT. Translating gives CASRQQGKSTDTQYF.

The CDR3 coding sequence is TGTGCCAGCAGTTTCGGGATGGGACTAGCCCCGAGCTCCTACGAGCAGTACTTC. Protein product: CASSFGMGLAPSSYEQYF. This chain uses TRBV28 with TRBJ2-7; 9 nucleotides line up with TRBD2. Germline CDR1 is MDHEN and CDR2 is SYDVKM. After removal of 3 bases from V and 0 bases from J, the junction contained 12 bases not matched to a gene. The CDR3 runs 18 residues.

The chain joins TRBV6-5 to TRBJ1-5; D remains ambiguous. This CDR3 region has 13 residues. The germline CDR1 and CDR2 sequences are MNHEY and SVGAGI. The ends were cut back, 6 bases at V and 5 bases at J, with 11 bases in the middle. The CDR3 nucleotides are TGTGCCAGCAGAGAGGGCCGGGATCAGCCCCAGCATTTT. Residues: CASREGRDQPQHF.

The chain is built from TRBV19 and TRBJ2-1; tentatively, D is TRBD2 (6 bases). Germline V gives CDR1 LNHDA, CDR2 SQIVND (reference sequence). The V end was cut by 3 bases, the J end by 3 bases, with 18 bases between. The CDR3 runs to 17 residues. The CDR3 bases are TGTGCCAGTAGTATCTCCGGGAGTGGGGGACTCTACAATGAGCAGTTCTTC. Protein sequence: CASSISGSGGLYNEQFF.

The chain carries TRBV28 and TRBJ1-5, with TRBD1 matching 7 bases. CDR1 is MDHEN and CDR2 is SYDVKM in the germline V gene. The junction had 10 bases not matched to a gene; V was cut back by 4 bases and J by 7 bases. The CDR3 has 15 amino acids. CDR3 DNA: TGTGCCAGCAGTTCCTACCGGACAGGCAGCCAGCCCCAGCATTTT. It encodes CASSSYRTGSQPQHF.

DNA of the CDR3: TGTGCCTGGTCACAGGGGAATAATTCACCCCTCCACTTT. Translated: CAWSQGNNSPLHF. The chain uses TRBV30 and TRBJ1-6, with 7 bases matching TRBD1. V was clipped by 5 bases and J by 5 bases; unmatched bases: 3. The germline CDR1 and CDR2 sequences are GTSNPN and SVGIG (reference sequence). This CDR3 contains 13 residues.

The chain has TRBV5-1 and TRBJ1-4; 9 bases align to TRBD1. Per the germline V gene, CDR1 is SGHRS and CDR2 is YFSETQ. The CDR3 runs to 14 residues. Trimming took 4 bases from V and 7 from J; bases not matched to a gene: 5. The chain's CDR3 is CASSTDRGGEKLFF. The CDR3 coding sequence is TGCGCCAGCAGCACCGACAGGGGGGGTGAAAAACTGTTTTTT.

The J gene is TRBJ2-2, the V gene TRBV29-1, with 9 bases lining up with TRBD2. The germline V gene encodes CDR1 SQVTM and CDR2 ANQGSEA. The trim removed 4 bases at V and 0 bases at J, leaving 6 bases unmatched. CDR3 length: 16 residues. As DNA, the CDR3 is TGCAGCGTTGCGCTAGCGGGGCGAACGAACACCGGGGAGCTGTTTTTT. Translation gives CSVALAGRTNTGELFF.

The V gene is TRBV15, the J gene TRBJ1-6; D gene uncertain. Trimming left V 1 base short and J 9 bases short, with 4 bases between. The CDR3 spans 12 residues. CDR1 and CDR2 from the germline V gene are LNHNV and YYDKDF (reference sequence). CDR3 in amino acids: CATSRVRSPLHF. CDR3 in DNA: TGTGCCACCAGCAGAGTTCGTTCACCCCTCCACTTT.

This chain uses TRBV7-6 with TRBJ1-3; tentatively, D is TRBD1 (6 bases). Germline V gene sequence: CDR1 SGHVS, CDR2 FNYEAQ. The ends were cut back, 2 bases at V and 1 base at J, with 12 bases in the middle. CDR3 size: 16 residues. DNA for the CDR3: TGTGCCAGCAGCTTAAATGGGGGGGCGTCTGGAAACACCATATATTTT. It specifies CASSLNGGASGNTIYF. The full variable domain, its missing parts supplied by reference TRBV7-6 and TRBJ1-3, is GAGVSQSPRYKVTKRGQDVALRCDPISGHVSLYWYRQALGQGPEFLTYFNYEAQQDKSGLPNDRFSAERPEGSISTLTIQRTEQRDSAMYRCASSLNGGASGNTIYFGEGSWLTVV.

The genes are TRBV9 and TRBJ2-3, with D perhaps matching TRBD2 (6 bases). In germline, CDR1 is SGDLS, CDR2 YYNGEE. CDR3 length equals 15 residues. Trimming removed 1 base at V and 0 bases at J, with 9 bases between. The CDR3 is CASSVRGSSTDTQYF. The CDR3, as DNA: TGTGCCAGCAGCGTACGGGGGTCTAGCACAGATACGCAGTATTTT.

CDR3 region: CASSEKGLAGDEQYF. The CDR3, as DNA: TGTGCCAGCAGTGAAAAGGGCCTAGCGGGAGACGAGCAGTACTTC. This sequence joins TRBV13 and TRBJ2-7; 10 nucleotides align to TRBD2. Germline CDR1 and CDR2: PRHDT and FYEKMQ (reference sequence). This CDR3 region has 15 residues. Trimming at V came to 6 bases and at J to 5 bases, leaving 10 bases not matched to a gene.

The chain joins TRBV7-8 to TRBJ2-7; 7 nucleotides agree with TRBD2. The CDR3 has 14 amino acids. The junction had 8 bases not matched to a gene; V was cut back by 5 bases and J by 4 bases. Germline CDR1 SGHVS, CDR2 FQNEAQ. The DNA of the CDR3 is TGTGCCAGCAGCCCCCGACTAGCTGTGTACGAGCAGTACTTC. Translating it yields CASSPRLAVYEQYF. Drawing the rest from reference TRBV7-8 and TRBJ2-7, the complete variable domain is GAGVSQSPRYKVAKRGQDVALRCDPISGHVSLFWYQQALGQGPEFLTYFQNEAQLDKSGLPSDRFFAERPEGSVSTLKIQRTQQEDSAVYLCASSPRLAVYEQYFGPGTRLTVT.

This clone was observed a handful of times. The chain employs TRBV4-2 and TRBJ1-3, with 7 bases that match TRBD1. Germline CDR1 and CDR2: LGHNA and YNFKEQ. V was pared by 4 bases and J by 1 base, with 4 bases of the junction left unmatched. The CDR3 contains 15 residues. In DNA form, the CDR3 reads TGTGCCAGCAGCCCACCACAGGGGTCTGGAAACACCATATATTTT. As protein: CASSPPQGSGNTIYF.

The J gene is TRBJ2-7, the V gene TRBV4-3; the match to TRBD2 covers 11 bases. Germline CDR1 and CDR2: LGHNA and YSLEER. This CDR3 contains 15 residues. J lost 3 bases, V lost 0 bases, and 1 base had no gene match. The CDR3 spells CASSQEGTSGYEQYF. The CDR3 DNA is TGCGCCAGCAGCCAAGAGGGGACTAGCGGCTACGAGCAGTACTTC.

The rearrangement links TRBV12-2 to TRBJ2-7; whether TRBD1, the table's D call, matches the DNA was not checked. TRBV12-2 is a pseudogene segment. The CDR3 totals 15 residues. CDR3 bases: TGTGCAAGTCCCAAACCGGGACAGGAAACCTACGAGCAGTACTTC. It yields the protein CASPKPGQETYEQYF.

V is TRBV28 and J is TRBJ1-2; D gene unclear. The CDR3 length is 11 residues. CDR1 is MDHEN, CDR2 SYDVKM, per germline. Trimming removed 6 bases at V and 4 bases at J, with 6 bases between. The CDR3 is CASSPSYGYTF. CDR3 DNA sequence: TGTGCCAGCAGCCCTAGCTATGGCTACACCTTC.

The chain recombines TRBV1 with TRBJ2-2; whether TRBD2, the table's D call, matches the DNA was not checked. TRBV1 is assigned pseudogene status. The CDR3 is 17 amino acids. In DNA, the CDR3 is TGCACCAGCAGCCAAGGTAGTAATAGCGGGAGGGCCTGGGAGCTGTTTTTT. Translation: CTSSQGSNSGRAWELFF.

The rearrangement uses TRBV6-5 and TRBJ2-7; D unresolved. The CDR3 length is 12 residues. Germline CDR1 and CDR2: MNHEY and SVGAGI. Trimming stripped 5 bases from V and 3 bases from J, with 8 bases between. The CDR3 here is CASSRDFYEQYF. The CDR3 DNA reads as TGTGCCAGCAGTCGTGACTTCTACGAGCAGTACTTC.

The V gene is TRBV7-2, the J gene TRBJ2-4; a possible D gene is TRBD2 (6 bases). Trimming stripped 5 bases from V and 0 bases from J, with 17 bases between. Germline V gene data show CDR1 as SGHTA and CDR2 as FQGNSA. This CDR3 contains 17 residues. CDR3 region: CASSQTRTGLAKNIQYF. The CDR3 nucleotides read TGTGCCAGCAGCCAGACTAGGACGGGCCTAGCCAAAAACATTCAGTACTTC.

The chain joins TRBV12-5 to TRBJ2-3; 9 bases are shared with TRBD2. V shed 1 base, J shed 5 bases, and the junction held 4 bases outside the gene matches. Germline lookup yields CDR1 LGHNT and CDR2 FRNRAP. This CDR3 region has 15 residues. CDR3 in DNA: TGTGCTAGTGGTTTGGGCGGGGGGGCCATAGATACGCAGTATTTT. This sequence encodes CASGLGGGAIDTQYF.

The genes are TRBV7-2 and TRBJ2-1; D is perhaps TRBD1 (7 bases). CDR3 length: 18 residues. V lost 1 base and J lost 0, with 16 bases in between. In germline, CDR1 is SGHTA, CDR2 FQGNSA. CDR3 DNA sequence: TGTGCCAGCAGCTTAGGGGTTGGAGGGGGCGGCTCCTACAATGAGCAGTTCTTC. This translates into CASSLGVGGGGSYNEQFF.

This clone was picked up one time. V is TRBV27 and J is TRBJ2-7, with 8 bases that match TRBD1. This CDR3 comprises 14 residues. V lost 5 bases, J lost 7 bases, and 10 bases stayed unmatched. CDR1 MNHEY and CDR2 SMNVEV come from the germline V gene (reference sequence). The CDR3 DNA is TGTGCCAGCAGTCTTGGACAGGGTACGGGAGAGCAGTACTTC. Its translation is CASSLGQGTGEQYF.

The chain combines TRBV28 with TRBJ1-2, with D possibly TRBD1 on 6 matching bases. Trimming left V 5 bases short and J 7 bases short, with 17 bases between. The CDR3 spans 14 residues. From germline, CDR1 is MDHEN and CDR2 SYDVKM. The DNA of the CDR3 is TGTGCCAGCAGTACAGGGATGCAAGTATCTGGCTACACCTTC. As protein: CASSTGMQVSGYTF.

The CDR3 DNA is TGTGCCAGCAGCGTAGGTGGAGCGAGCTCCTACGAGCAGTACTTC. Its protein product is CASSVGGASSYEQYF. The genes are TRBV9 and TRBJ2-7; D not certain. This CDR3 region has 15 residues. Germline lookup yields CDR1 SGDLS and CDR2 YYNGEE. V dropped 0 bases and J dropped 0 bases, with 10 bases sitting between them.

The rearrangement links TRBV5-6 to TRBJ2-1, with 8 nucleotides matching TRBD2. Germline V gene sequence: CDR1 SGHDT, CDR2 YYEEEE. The CDR3 covers 17 residues. V was pared by 1 base and J by 5 bases, with 11 bases of the junction left unmatched. The CDR3 loop is CASSLKHSGLVNNEQFF. In nucleotides, the CDR3 is TGTGCCAGCAGCTTGAAGCACTCGGGACTAGTGAACAATGAGCAGTTCTTC.